This TCR beta chain originates from a study of T cells in localized non-small cell lung cancer. Study-wide results and limits: Owing to sequencing of a solitary tumor region, heterogeneity cannot be discounted. An association was observed between higher blood T cell density and longer overall survival. Adjacent lung was found to contain a median around 58 of the top 100 tumor clones. Measurement of T cell clonality placed uninvolved adjacent lung highest, above the level in tumor.

Germline CDR1 and CDR2: MNHNS and SASEGT. The CDR3 is 13 residues long. Trimming took off 7 bases at V and 6 bases at J, with 13 bases between the two ends. Profiling relied on immunoSEQ multiplex PCR, and the TCRdb table lists in-frame clones only, not all of them. The repertoire holds about 33,000 clones, about 90% seen once, with under 6% in the top ten. As for this clone: Its antigen is currently unknown.

The sequenced sample was PBMCs, obtained before any cancer treatment. The sequence came from a man between 40 and 70 years old with stage II lung adenocarcinoma. The rearrangement links TRBV6-1 to TRBJ1-5; D is ambiguous. CDR3 amino acids: CASMVGNSQPQHF. The DNA of the CDR3 is TGTGCCAGCATGGTGGGGAATAGTCAGCCCCAGCATTTT.